Listed below are T cell receptor beta chains from one sample, sequenced in a study of control samples from healthy donors and cancer patients. Clones were read by immunoSEQ multiplex PCR, and TCRdb kept only the in-frame ones, dropping some. The sample consists of about 55,000 clones, 95% to 96% of them appearing once. The sample taken for sequencing was blood. The receptors stem from a woman in her thirties in good health. The CDR3 runs from the conserved cysteine through the conserved F or W. D genes are given only for firm matches. Part of the rows lack a size; the others show once, few, many or a class for expanded clones.

D gene: NA; V gene: TRBV29-1; J gene: TRBJ2-4; clone size: NA; CDR3 protein: CSVTQGGKNIQYF; CDR3 DNA: TGCAGCGTAACCCAGGGGGGCAAAAACATTCAGTACTTC
D gene: NA; V gene: TRBV28; J gene: TRBJ1-1; clone size: NA; CDR3 protein: CASSEVTGKLPEAFF; CDR3 DNA: TGTGCCAGCAGTGAAGTGACAGGAAAACTTCCTGAAGCTTTCTTT
D gene: TRBD1; V gene: TRBV28; J gene: TRBJ1-5; clone size: NA; CDR3 protein: CASADRVQNQPQHF; CDR3 DNA: TGTGCCAGCGCCGACAGGGTGCAAAATCAGCCCCAGCATTTT
D gene: TRBD1; V gene: TRBV13; J gene: TRBJ1-5; clone size: few; CDR3 protein: CASSLGRRGNQPQHF; CDR3 DNA: TGTGCCAGCAGCTTAGGTCGCAGGGGGAATCAGCCCCAGCATTTT
D gene: NA; V gene: TRBV9; J gene: TRBJ2-1; clone size: NA; CDR3 protein: CASSLGASGGNNEQFF; CDR3 DNA: TGTGCCAGCAGTTTGGGGGCTAGCGGAGGGAACAATGAGCAGTTCTTC
D gene: TRBD1; V gene: TRBV3-1/TRBV3-2; J gene: TRBJ1-6; clone size: NA; CDR3 protein: CASRFGTGNSPLHF; CDR3 DNA: TGTGCCAGCAGATTCGGGACAGGGAATTCACCCCTCCACTTT
D gene: TRBD1; V gene: TRBV5-1; J gene: TRBJ2-1; clone size: once; CDR3 protein: CASSLAGQGSYNEQFF; CDR3 DNA: TGCGCCAGCAGCTTGGCCGGACAGGGTTCCTACAATGAGCAGTTCTTC
D gene: TRBD2; V gene: TRBV28; J gene: TRBJ2-7; clone size: NA; CDR3 protein: CASSLTGGTYEQYF; CDR3 DNA: TGTGCCAGCAGTCTAACGGGGGGTACCTACGAGCAGTACTTC
D gene: NA; V gene: TRBV3-1/TRBV3-2; J gene: TRBJ2-1; clone size: once; CDR3 protein: CASSQDGSRYNEQFF; CDR3 DNA: TGTGCCAGCAGCCAAGACGGGTCGCGGTACAATGAGCAGTTCTTC
D gene: NA; V gene: TRBV19; J gene: TRBJ1-5; clone size: NA; CDR3 protein: CASSARINQPQHF; CDR3 DNA: TGTGCCAGTAGCGCAAGAATCAATCAGCCCCAGCATTTT
D gene: NA; V gene: TRBV13; J gene: TRBJ2-7; clone size: once; CDR3 protein: CASSSTGAEQYF; CDR3 DNA: TGTGCCAGCAGCTCAACCGGGGCCGAGCAGTACTTC
D gene: TRBD2; V gene: TRBV6-1; J gene: TRBJ2-5; clone size: NA; CDR3 protein: CASSELIGGGTETQYF; CDR3 DNA: TGTGCCAGCAGTGAACTTATTGGGGGGGGGACGGAGACCCAGTACTTC
D gene: NA; V gene: TRBV7-2; J gene: TRBJ2-5; clone size: NA; CDR3 protein: CASSLSPGQETQYF; CDR3 DNA: TGTGCCAGCAGCTTATCCCCAGGCCAAGAGACCCAGTACTTC
D gene: NA; V gene: TRBV15; J gene: TRBJ2-1; clone size: NA; CDR3 protein: CATSRDKSSYNEQFF; CDR3 DNA: TGTGCCACCAGCAGAGATAAGAGCTCCTACAATGAGCAGTTCTTC
D gene: TRBD2; V gene: TRBV30; J gene: TRBJ2-5; clone size: NA; CDR3 protein: CAWVRSGSRGETQYF; CDR3 DNA: TGTGCCTGGGTTCGTAGCGGGAGCCGGGGGGAGACCCAGTACTTC
D gene: NA; V gene: TRBV5-6; J gene: TRBJ1-4; clone size: NA; CDR3 protein: CASSLAGSNEKLFF; CDR3 DNA: TGTGCCAGCAGCTTGGCAGGGAGTAATGAAAAACTGTTTTTT
D gene: NA; V gene: TRBV9; J gene: TRBJ2-1; clone size: NA; CDR3 protein: CASSPPVIGEQFF; CDR3 DNA: TGTGCCAGCAGCCCCCCCGTGATTGGTGAGCAGTTCTTC
D gene: TRBD2; V gene: TRBV7-8; J gene: TRBJ2-7; clone size: once; CDR3 protein: CASSISGTSGHYEQYF; CDR3 DNA: TGTGCCAGCAGCATTTCCGGGACTAGCGGTCACTACGAGCAGTACTTC
D gene: TRBD2; V gene: TRBV27; J gene: TRBJ2-2; clone size: NA; CDR3 protein: CATSETSGGPGELFF; CDR3 DNA: TGTGCCACCTCAGAGACTAGCGGAGGGCCCGGGGAGCTGTTTTTT
D gene: TRBD1; V gene: TRBV28; J gene: TRBJ2-7; clone size: NA; CDR3 protein: CASSFGQGSYEQYF; CDR3 DNA: TGTGCCAGCAGTTTTGGACAGGGCTCCTACGAGCAGTACTTC
D gene: TRBD2; V gene: TRBV28; J gene: TRBJ2-7; clone size: NA; CDR3 protein: CASSLSGGGYSYEQYF; CDR3 DNA: TGTGCCAGCAGTTTATCCGGGGGAGGGTACTCCTACGAGCAGTACTTC
D gene: NA; V gene: TRBV21-1; J gene: TRBJ2-7; clone size: NA; CDR3 protein: CASSKGGTGVTGEQYF; CDR3 DNA: TGTGCCAGCAGCAAAGGGGGGACAGGGGTGACGGGCGAGCAGTACTTC
D gene: NA; V gene: TRBV27; J gene: TRBJ2-7; clone size: NA; CDR3 protein: CASSSRDKSYEQYF; CDR3 DNA: TGTGCCAGCAGTTCTCGGGACAAGTCCTACGAGCAGTACTTC
D gene: NA; V gene: TRBV5-1; J gene: TRBJ2-1; clone size: NA; CDR3 protein: CASSSGIAFSSYNEQFF; CDR3 DNA: TGCGCCAGCAGCTCTGGTATAGCGTTTAGCTCCTACAATGAGCAGTTCTTC
D gene: NA; V gene: TRBV7-2; J gene: TRBJ1-3; clone size: NA; CDR3 protein: CASSRMVTGYSGNTIYF; CDR3 DNA: TGTGCCAGCAGCCGGATGGTGACGGGCTACTCTGGAAACACCATATATTTT
D gene: NA; V gene: TRBV11-2; J gene: TRBJ2-3; clone size: NA; CDR3 protein: CASSLLGSVLSTDTQYF; CDR3 DNA: TGTGCCAGCAGCTTACTTGGTAGCGTCCTTAGCACAGATACGCAGTATTTT
D gene: NA; V gene: TRBV28; J gene: TRBJ2-5; clone size: NA; CDR3 protein: CASSLRSLETQYF; CDR3 DNA: TGTGCCAGCAGTTTACGCAGTTTGGAGACCCAGTACTTC
D gene: TRBD2; V gene: TRBV2; J gene: TRBJ2-1; clone size: NA; CDR3 protein: CASSESPARTSGYSLLNEQFF; CDR3 DNA: TGTGCCAGCAGTGAGAGCCCCGCCAGAACTAGCGGCTATTCCTTGTTGAATGAGCAGTTCTTC
D gene: NA; V gene: TRBV7-2; J gene: TRBJ1-6; clone size: once; CDR3 protein: CATGMGKNSPLHF; CDR3 DNA: TGTGCCACGGGGATGGGGAAAAATTCACCCCTCCACTTT
D gene: TRBD1; V gene: TRBV27; J gene: TRBJ1-5; clone size: NA; CDR3 protein: CASSFLQGAGQPQHF; CDR3 DNA: TGTGCCAGCAGTTTTCTGCAGGGGGCAGGCCAGCCCCAGCATTTT
D gene: NA; V gene: TRBV10-2; J gene: TRBJ2-1; clone size: NA; CDR3 protein: CASSPGHYNEQFF; CDR3 DNA: TGCGCCAGCAGCCCGGGACACTACAATGAGCAGTTCTTC
D gene: NA; V gene: TRBV12-3/TRBV12-4; J gene: TRBJ2-7; clone size: NA; CDR3 protein: CASSLTGKYEQYF; CDR3 DNA: TGTGCCAGCTCTCTTACAGGGAAGTACGAGCAGTACTTC
D gene: TRBD2; V gene: TRBV4-1; J gene: TRBJ2-7; clone size: NA; CDR3 protein: CASSQARTSGAYYEQYF; CDR3 DNA: TGCGCCAGCAGCCAAGCTCGGACTAGCGGGGCCTACTACGAGCAGTACTTC
D gene: TRBD1; V gene: TRBV4-1; J gene: TRBJ2-7; clone size: NA; CDR3 protein: CASSQVTGAYEQYF; CDR3 DNA: TGCGCCAGCAGCCAAGTGACAGGGGCCTACGAGCAGTACTTC
D gene: TRBD1; V gene: TRBV18; J gene: TRBJ2-7; clone size: NA; CDR3 protein: CASSLGQEGEQYF; CDR3 DNA: TGTGCCAGCTCCCTGGGACAGGAGGGGGAGCAGTACTTC
D gene: NA; V gene: TRBV28; J gene: TRBJ1-4; clone size: NA; CDR3 protein: CASSPGGQGYEKLFF; CDR3 DNA: TGTGCCAGCAGTCCCGGGGGGCAGGGCTACGAAAAACTGTTTTTT
D gene: NA; V gene: TRBV15; J gene: TRBJ2-7; clone size: NA; CDR3 protein: CATSRDGGGGPYEQYF; CDR3 DNA: TGTGCCACCAGCAGAGATGGAGGAGGGGGGCCCTACGAGCAGTACTTC
D gene: TRBD2; V gene: TRBV11-2; J gene: TRBJ2-1; clone size: NA; CDR3 protein: CASRIAGGPYNEQFF; CDR3 DNA: TGTGCCAGCAGGATAGCGGGAGGGCCCTACAATGAGCAGTTCTTC
D gene: NA; V gene: TRBV6-5; J gene: TRBJ1-1; clone size: once; CDR3 protein: CASRRGEMNTEAFF; CDR3 DNA: TGTGCCAGCAGACGGGGAGAGATGAACACTGAAGCTTTCTTT
D gene: NA; V gene: TRBV7-4; J gene: TRBJ2-7; clone size: NA; CDR3 protein: CASSPTGRGQGSYEQYF; CDR3 DNA: TGTGCCAGCAGCCCTACGGGCCGGGGGCAGGGGTCCTACGAGCAGTACTTC
D gene: TRBD1; V gene: TRBV7-8; J gene: TRBJ2-5; clone size: NA; CDR3 protein: CASSFDRGRKTQYF; CDR3 DNA: TGTGCCAGCAGCTTCGACAGGGGCCGGAAGACCCAGTACTTC
D gene: NA; V gene: TRBV3-1/TRBV3-2; J gene: TRBJ1-4; clone size: once; CDR3 protein: CASSPPADHNEKLFF; CDR3 DNA: TGTGCCAGCAGCCCCCCCGCGGACCATAATGAAAAACTGTTTTTT
D gene: TRBD1; V gene: TRBV19; J gene: TRBJ2-2; clone size: NA; CDR3 protein: CASSIWTGGNTGELFF; CDR3 DNA: TGTGCCAGTAGTATCTGGACAGGGGGTAACACCGGGGAGCTGTTTTTT
D gene: NA; V gene: TRBV28; J gene: TRBJ2-3; clone size: NA; CDR3 protein: CASETGWNTQYF; CDR3 DNA: TGTGCCAGTGAGACAGGCTGGAATACGCAGTATTTT